This T cell receptor beta chain was sequenced for a study of blood T cell repertoires in COVID-19. Study at large: The origin of the acute and convalescent COVID-19 samples was the United States, Italy and Spain. Sources were T cells, B-cell-depleted T cells, or PBMCs; the material itself was cDNA or gDNA.

As handled by the study authors: Reference gene primer amplification gave estimated nucleated cell counts. Only in-frame clones appear in the TCRdb table, and some are missing; sequencing was by immunoSEQ multiplex PCR. From that table come the V and J calls and clone size; the DNA was used to work out D and trimming. The sample yields 98,000 or so clones, 70% to 90% seen once. This CDR3 has 17 amino acids. Germline lookup yields CDR1 SGDLS and CDR2 YYNGEE. The V gene lost 0 bases and the J gene lost 6 bases, with 22 bases spanning the gap. The chain uses TRBV9 and TRBJ2-7; tentative D call: TRBD2 (6 bases). The sample comprised peripheral blood. The origin of this receptor is a woman between 55 and 75 years old in a cohort sampled during active or convalescent COVID-19. CDR3 bases: TGTGCCAGCAGCGTAGGATCTTCTTGGGGGGTTGGGAGCGAGCAGTACTTC. Amino acids: CASSVGSSWGVGSEQYF.